Included here is one T cell receptor beta chain sequence, with context. This clonotype was observed at least ten times. Its target antigen remains unknown. Base quality data are lacking; no much larger clone is found one base away. Library generation was performed with 5' RACE. Sequencing used an Illumina HiSeq 2500. A second PCR of about 6 to 12 cycles was run with a J-beta primer mix and a sample-barcoded 5' primer. A unique molecular identifier was introduced onto each TCR beta cDNA molecule by a template-switch 5' adaptor carrying 12 random nucleotides. Each sample yielded at least 3 million CDR3-containing paired-end reads. First-strand cDNA was synthesized from all RNA with the Mint cDNA synthesis kit, primed by a TRBC-specific oligonucleotide. Following uracil-DNA glycosylase treatment, all cDNA underwent a first 18-cycle PCR with the universal primers M1SS and BC2_uni_R. In the paper's pipeline: For normalization, 1 million high-quality reads were randomly selected from each sample, with every read carrying a distinct molecular identifier. Instead of being binned into consensus sequences, reads that shared molecular identifiers were thrown out. MiTCR, with a Q25 quality threshold and the strictest error-elimination algorithm, was used for CDR3 identification, clonotype clustering and error correction. Lower-bound total TCR beta diversity was estimated with a nonparametric unseen species model using Euler transformation. TCRdb reran the public reads through fastp at Q25 and MiXCR, keeping productive beta chains. Every CDR3 protein is listed once, alongside the most common genes and DNA of its rows. V and J calls and clone size were set by TCRdb, not the authors. Recorded for this sample are some 1,500,000 distinct CDR3 sequences; 35% to 45% of them occurred a single time. Jointly, the top ten make up around 4% of the sample.

These data belong to a study of blood T cells in healthy people across ages (dated by TCRdb to between 2014 and 2016). Some background on the complete study: In model experiments, roughly one uniquely barcoded TCR beta cDNA molecule per two T cells was captured by template switching. Age-related changes in TCR beta repertoire diversity were measured in the study by deep sequencing normalized with unique cDNA molecular identifiers. Four age groups were formed from the donors: young (average roughly 15 years), middle-aged (approximately 40), aged (about 62) and long-lived (82). To avoid experimental bias, donors of different ages were distributed randomly across sequencing lanes. Two additional independent replicas of 1 million unique cDNA reads from the same blood draw were analyzed for two donors (one aged 18 to 30 and one aged 80 or older). The study at large found these results: Observed TCR beta diversity correlated strongly with the percentage of naive T cells measured by flow cytometry. As age increased, observed TCR beta diversity per million T cells dropped in a roughly linear way, and a significant reduction was already evident by age about 40. Since profiling was done on bulk unsorted PBMCs, naive and antigen-experienced compartments could not be conclusively compared. Estimates of total diversity based on one million sequenced T cells were regarded as lower bounds and as underestimates. Because donor CMV infection status was unknown, age-related changes in expanded clonotypes were potentially confounded. Compared with the aged group, the long-lived group had more naive CD4+ T cells, fewer expanded clones and increased TCR diversity, suggesting age selection.

The CDR3 measures 15 amino acids from cysteine to phenylalanine. The sequence is cut down to CDR3 DNA, 45 bases in frame from base 1. Relative to germline, V is 5 bases shorter and J is 0 bases shorter, with 11 bases between their ends. The approximately 39 donors, aged about 6 to 100 years, were systemically healthy Caucasian individuals from Russia. Each donor gave about 11 milliliters of peripheral blood, drawn into EDTA-treated Vacutainer tubes. Ficoll-Paque density-gradient centrifugation was used to isolate PBMCs, with at least 7 million per sample. Trizol reagent was used to extract total RNA from PBMCs, with at least 5.5 micrograms per sample. For every donor, flow cytometry on a PBMC aliquot measured the percentage of naive CD45RAhigh/CD27high T cells.

The sequence was obtained from a woman aged 18-29 years in good health. The sample was blood. The V gene is TRBV12-3 or TRBV12-4 and the J gene is TRBJ2-1, with the identity of the D gene unclear. This receptor carries the CDR3 CASSPTRSSYNEQFF. The sequence in DNA is TGTGCCAGCAGTCCCACGCGGAGCTCCTACAATGAGCAGTTCTTC.